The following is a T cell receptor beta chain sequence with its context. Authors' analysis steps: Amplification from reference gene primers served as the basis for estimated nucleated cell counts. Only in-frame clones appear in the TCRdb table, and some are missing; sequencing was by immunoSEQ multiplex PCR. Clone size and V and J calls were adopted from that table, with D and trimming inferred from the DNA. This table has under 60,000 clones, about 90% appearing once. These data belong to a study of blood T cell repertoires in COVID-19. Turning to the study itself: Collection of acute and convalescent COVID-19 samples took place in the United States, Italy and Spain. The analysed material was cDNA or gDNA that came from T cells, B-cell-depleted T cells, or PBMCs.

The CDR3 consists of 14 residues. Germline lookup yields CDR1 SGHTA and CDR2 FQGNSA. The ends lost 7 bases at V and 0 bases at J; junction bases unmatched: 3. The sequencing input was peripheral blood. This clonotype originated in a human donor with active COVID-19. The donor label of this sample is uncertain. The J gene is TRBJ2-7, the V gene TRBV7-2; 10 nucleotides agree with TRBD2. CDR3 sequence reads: CASKSSGSSYEQYF. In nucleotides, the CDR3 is TGTGCCAGCAAGTCTAGCGGGAGCTCCTACGAGCAGTACTTC.